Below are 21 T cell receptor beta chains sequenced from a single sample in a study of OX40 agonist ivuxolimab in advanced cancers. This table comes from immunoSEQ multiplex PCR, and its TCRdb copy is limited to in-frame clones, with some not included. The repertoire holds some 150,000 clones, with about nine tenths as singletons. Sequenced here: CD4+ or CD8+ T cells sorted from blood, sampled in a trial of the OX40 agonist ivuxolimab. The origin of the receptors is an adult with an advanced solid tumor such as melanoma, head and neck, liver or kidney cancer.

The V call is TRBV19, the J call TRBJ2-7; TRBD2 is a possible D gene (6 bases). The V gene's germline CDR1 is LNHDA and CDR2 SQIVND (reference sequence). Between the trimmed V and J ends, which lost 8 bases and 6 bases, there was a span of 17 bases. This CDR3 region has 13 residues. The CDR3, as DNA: TGTGCCAGTGCAACTACCAGGGACTCCGAGCAGTACTTC. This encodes CASATTRDSEQYF.

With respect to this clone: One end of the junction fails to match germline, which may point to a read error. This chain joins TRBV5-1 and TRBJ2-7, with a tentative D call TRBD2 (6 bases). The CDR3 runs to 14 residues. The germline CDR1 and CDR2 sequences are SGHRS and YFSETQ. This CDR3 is CASSLGGEAYEQCF. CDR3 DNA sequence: TGCGCCAGCAGCTTGGGTGGGGAGGCCTACGAGCAGTGCTTC.

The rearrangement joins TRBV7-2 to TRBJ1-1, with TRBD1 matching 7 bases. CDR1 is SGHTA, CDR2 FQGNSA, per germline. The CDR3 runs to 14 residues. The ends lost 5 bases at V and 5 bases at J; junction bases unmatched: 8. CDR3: CASSRGQAGTEAFF. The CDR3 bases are TGTGCCAGCAGCCGCGGACAGGCGGGGACTGAAGCTTTCTTT. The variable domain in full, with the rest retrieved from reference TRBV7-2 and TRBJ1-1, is GAGVSQSPSNKVTEKGKDVELRCDPISGHTALYWYRQSLGQGLEFLIYFQGNSAPDKSGLPSDRFSAERTGGSVSTLTIQRTQQEDSAVYLCASSRGQAGTEAFFGQGTRLTVV.

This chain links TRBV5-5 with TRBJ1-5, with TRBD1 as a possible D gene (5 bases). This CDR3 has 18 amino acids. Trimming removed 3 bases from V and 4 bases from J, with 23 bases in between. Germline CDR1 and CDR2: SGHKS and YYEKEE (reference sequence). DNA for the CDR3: TGTGCCAGCAGCTCTCTACCCTCCGACAGAACCCTAAATCAGCCCCAGCATTTT. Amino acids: CASSSLPSDRTLNQPQHF.

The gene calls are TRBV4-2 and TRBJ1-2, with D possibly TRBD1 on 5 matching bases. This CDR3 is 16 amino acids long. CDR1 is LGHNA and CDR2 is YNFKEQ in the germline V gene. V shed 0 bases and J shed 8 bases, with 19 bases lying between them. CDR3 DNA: TGTGCCAGCAGCCAAGATTTCCCTGGGGCAGCGAGCGGCTACACCTTC. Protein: CASSQDFPGAASGYTF.

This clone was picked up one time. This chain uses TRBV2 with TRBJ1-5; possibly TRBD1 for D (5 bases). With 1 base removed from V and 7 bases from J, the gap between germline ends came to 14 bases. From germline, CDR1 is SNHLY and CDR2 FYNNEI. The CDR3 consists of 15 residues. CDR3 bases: TGTGCCAGCAGTGAAGGAGAGTGGGGGGAGCAGCCCCAGCATTTT. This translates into CASSEGEWGEQPQHF.

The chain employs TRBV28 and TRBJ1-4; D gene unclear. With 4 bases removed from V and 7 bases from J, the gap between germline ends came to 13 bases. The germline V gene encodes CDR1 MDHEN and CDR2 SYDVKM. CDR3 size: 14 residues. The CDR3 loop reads CASSSGQSGEKLFF. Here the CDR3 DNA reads TGTGCCAGCAGTTCTGGGCAGTCGGGTGAAAAACTGTTTTTT.

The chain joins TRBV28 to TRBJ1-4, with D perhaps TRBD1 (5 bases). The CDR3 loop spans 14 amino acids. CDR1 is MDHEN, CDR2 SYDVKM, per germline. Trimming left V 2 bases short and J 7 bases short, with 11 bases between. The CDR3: CASSLGGNGEKLFF. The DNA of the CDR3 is TGTGCCAGCAGTTTAGGGGGGAACGGTGAAAAACTGTTTTTT.

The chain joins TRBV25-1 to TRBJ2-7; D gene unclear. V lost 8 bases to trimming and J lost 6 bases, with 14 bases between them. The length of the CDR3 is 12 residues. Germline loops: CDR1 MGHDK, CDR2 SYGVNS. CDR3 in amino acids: CASGPGHFEQYF. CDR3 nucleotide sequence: TGTGCCAGCGGCCCCGGCCACTTCGAGCAGTACTTC.

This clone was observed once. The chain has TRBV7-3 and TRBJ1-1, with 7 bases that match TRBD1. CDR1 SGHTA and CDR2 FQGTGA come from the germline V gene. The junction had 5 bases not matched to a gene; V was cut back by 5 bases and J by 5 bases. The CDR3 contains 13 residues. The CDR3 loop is CASSPGGWTEAFF. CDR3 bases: TGTGCCAGCAGCCCAGGGGGATGGACTGAAGCTTTCTTT. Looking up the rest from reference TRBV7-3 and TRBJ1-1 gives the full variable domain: GAGVSQTPSNKVTEKGKYVELRCDPISGHTALYWYRQSLGQGPEFLIYFQGTGAADDSGLPNDRFFAVRPEGSVSTLKIQRTERGDSAVYLCASSPGGWTEAFFGQGTRLTVV.

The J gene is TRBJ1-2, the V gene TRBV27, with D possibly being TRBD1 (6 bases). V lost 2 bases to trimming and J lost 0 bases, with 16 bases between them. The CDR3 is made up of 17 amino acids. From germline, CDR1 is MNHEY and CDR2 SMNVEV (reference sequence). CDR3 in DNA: TGTGCCAGCAGTTTACTGGGGGGGACACCCGCTAACTATGGCTACACCTTC. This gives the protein CASSLLGGTPANYGYTF.

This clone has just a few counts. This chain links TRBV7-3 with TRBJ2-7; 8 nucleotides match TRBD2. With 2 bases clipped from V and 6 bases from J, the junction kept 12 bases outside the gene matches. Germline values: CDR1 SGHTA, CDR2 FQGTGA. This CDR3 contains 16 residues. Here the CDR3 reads CASSLGGLAGLREQYF. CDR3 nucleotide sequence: TGTGCCAGCAGCTTAGGAGGGCTAGCGGGCCTACGCGAGCAGTACTTC. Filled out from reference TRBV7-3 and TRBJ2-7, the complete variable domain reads GAGVSQTPSNKVTEKGKYVELRCDPISGHTALYWYRQSLGQGPEFLIYFQGTGAADDSGLPNDRFFAVRPEGSVSTLKIQRTERGDSAVYLCASSLGGLAGLREQYFGPGTRLTVT.

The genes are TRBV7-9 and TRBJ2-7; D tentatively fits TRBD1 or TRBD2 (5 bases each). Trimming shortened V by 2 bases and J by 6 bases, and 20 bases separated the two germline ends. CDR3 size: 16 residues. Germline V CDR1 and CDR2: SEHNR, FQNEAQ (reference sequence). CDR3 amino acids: CASSLFGTADAGEQYF. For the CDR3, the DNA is TGTGCCAGCAGCTTATTTGGGACGGCGGATGCCGGCGAGCAGTACTTC.

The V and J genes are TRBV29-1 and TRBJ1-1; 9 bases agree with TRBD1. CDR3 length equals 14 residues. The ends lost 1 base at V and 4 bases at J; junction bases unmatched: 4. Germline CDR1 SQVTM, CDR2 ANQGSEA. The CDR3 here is CSVEGATGGTEAFF. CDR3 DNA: TGCAGCGTTGAAGGGGCGACAGGGGGCACTGAAGCTTTCTTT. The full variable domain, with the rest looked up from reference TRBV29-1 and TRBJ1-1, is SAVISQKPSRDICQRGTSLTIQCQVDSQVTMMFWYRQQPGQSLTLIATANQGSEATYESGFVIDKFPISRPNLTFSTLTVSNMSPEDSSIYLCSVEGATGGTEAFFGQGTRLTVV.

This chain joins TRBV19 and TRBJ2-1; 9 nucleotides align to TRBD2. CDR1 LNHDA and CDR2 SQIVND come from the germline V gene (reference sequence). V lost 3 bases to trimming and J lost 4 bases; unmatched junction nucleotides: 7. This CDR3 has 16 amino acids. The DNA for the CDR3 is TGTGCCAGTAGTATTCGGGCGGGAGGGCCGTACAATGAGCAGTTCTTC. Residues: CASSIRAGGPYNEQFF.

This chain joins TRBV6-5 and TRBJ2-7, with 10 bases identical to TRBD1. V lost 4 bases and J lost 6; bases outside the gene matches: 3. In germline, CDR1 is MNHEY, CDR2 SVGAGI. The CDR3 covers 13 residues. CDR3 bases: TGTGCCAGCAGTTCCGGGACAGGGGTCGAGCAGTACTTC. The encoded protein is CASSSGTGVEQYF.

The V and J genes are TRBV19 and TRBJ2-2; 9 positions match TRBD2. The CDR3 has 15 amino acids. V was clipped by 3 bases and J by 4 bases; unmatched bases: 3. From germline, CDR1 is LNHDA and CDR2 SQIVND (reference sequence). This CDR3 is CASSILAGTTGELFF. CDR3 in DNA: TGTGCCAGTAGTATCCTAGCGGGAACCACCGGGGAGCTGTTTTTT.

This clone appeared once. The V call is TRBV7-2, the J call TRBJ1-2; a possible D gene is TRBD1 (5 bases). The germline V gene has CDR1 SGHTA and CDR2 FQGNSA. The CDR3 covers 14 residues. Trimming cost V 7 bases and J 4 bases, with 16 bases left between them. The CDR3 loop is CASKTTRDFYGYTF. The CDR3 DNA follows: TGTGCCAGCAAAACTACCAGGGACTTCTATGGCTACACCTTC. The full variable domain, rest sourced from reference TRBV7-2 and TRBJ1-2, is GAGVSQSPSNKVTEKGKDVELRCDPISGHTALYWYRQSLGQGLEFLIYFQGNSAPDKSGLPSDRFSAERTGGSVSTLTIQRTQQEDSAVYLCASKTTRDFYGYTFGSGTRLTVV.

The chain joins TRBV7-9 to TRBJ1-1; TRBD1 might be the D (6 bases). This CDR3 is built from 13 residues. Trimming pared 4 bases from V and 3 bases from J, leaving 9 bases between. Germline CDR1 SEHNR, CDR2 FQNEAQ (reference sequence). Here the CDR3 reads CASSSQGYTEAFF. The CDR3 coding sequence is TGTGCCAGCAGCTCTCAGGGGTACACTGAAGCTTTCTTT.

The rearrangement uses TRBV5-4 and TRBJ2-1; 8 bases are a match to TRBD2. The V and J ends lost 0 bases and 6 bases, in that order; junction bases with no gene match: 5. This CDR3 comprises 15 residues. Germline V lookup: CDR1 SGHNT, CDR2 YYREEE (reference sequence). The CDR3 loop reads CASSLAGTRSNEQFF. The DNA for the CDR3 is TGTGCCAGCAGCTTGGCCGGGACTAGGAGCAATGAGCAGTTCTTC.

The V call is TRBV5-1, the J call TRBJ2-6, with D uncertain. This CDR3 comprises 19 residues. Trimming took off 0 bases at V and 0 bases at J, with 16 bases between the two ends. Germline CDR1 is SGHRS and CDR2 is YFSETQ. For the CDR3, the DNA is TGCGCCAGCAGCTTGGAGCCCCAAGGCAGAGCCTCTGGGGCCAACGTCCTGACTTTC. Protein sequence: CASSLEPQGRASGANVLTF.